One sample yielded the 24 T cell receptor beta chains listed below, sequenced in a study of shared clonotypes between healthy human individuals. Libraries were prepared by immunoSEQ multiplex PCR; TCRdb keeps only in-frame clonotypes and omits some of them. The data hold about 710,000 clones, with about two thirds observed a single time. Input material: memory CD4+ T cells sorted from blood. Noted subset: CD45RA-negative fraction. The source is a woman in her thirties in good health.

The gene calls are TRBV2 and TRBJ1-1; D possibly corresponds to TRBD1 (5 bases). The CDR3 sequence is 11 residues long. From germline, CDR1 is SNHLY and CDR2 FYNNEI. CDR3 in amino acids: CVRRGNTEAFF. CDR3 bases: TGTGTCCGGAGGGGAAACACTGAAGCTTTCTTT.

A word on this clone: A much larger clonotype is one base distant, so this may be a read error. The same CDR3 is also encoded by other DNA sequences in this sample. This chain links TRBV6-6 with TRBJ1-1, with D unclear. Trimming took 2 bases from V and 3 from J, leaving 7 bases between them. This CDR3 spans 13 amino acids. Germline V CDR1 and CDR2: MNHNY, SVGAGI (reference sequence). The CDR3 is CASSYAGDTEAFF. DNA for the CDR3: TGTGCCAGCAGTTACGCCGGGGACACTGAAGCTTTCTTT.

The chain employs TRBV18 and TRBJ2-7; 8 bases fit TRBD2. Germline trimming cut 1 base from V and 5 bases from J; bases unmatched to any gene: 4. CDR1 KGHSH and CDR2 LQKENI come from the germline V gene. The length of the CDR3 is 14 residues. The CDR3 DNA is TGTGCCAGCTCACCACGAGCGGGAGACGACGAGCAGTACTTC. Translated: CASSPRAGDDEQYF. Complete variable domain (other parts from reference TRBV18 and TRBJ2-7): NAGVMQNPRHLVRRRGQEARLRCSPMKGHSHVYWYRQLPEEGLKFMVYLQKENIIDESGMPKERFSAEFPKEGPSILRIQQVVRGDSAAYFCASSPRAGDDEQYFGPGTRLTVT.

This clone was counted many times. The chain recombines TRBV19 with TRBJ2-1; TRBD2 matches 15 bases. Germline CDR1 and CDR2: LNHDA and SQIVND (reference sequence). Losses at the gene ends were 7 bases for V and 0 bases for J; bases not matched to a gene: 4. This CDR3 spans 17 amino acids. The CDR3 sequence: CASKGLAGGDSYNEQFF. The CDR3, as DNA: TGTGCCAGTAAAGGACTAGCGGGAGGGGACTCCTACAATGAGCAGTTCTTC.

The chain recombines TRBV19 with TRBJ2-7; no firm D call. CDR1 LNHDA and CDR2 SQIVND come from the germline V gene (reference sequence). The germline V and J ends were trimmed by 4 bases and 6 bases, with 19 bases remaining between them. The CDR3 has 15 residues. CDR3 coding DNA: TGTGCCAGTAGTACCCAGCTTGGAACCACTCGCGAGCAGTACTTC. Residues: CASSTQLGTTREQYF.

V gene TRBV7-2 combines with J gene TRBJ2-1; D is unresolved. The CDR3 sequence is 13 residues long. CDR1 and CDR2 (germline): SGHTA, FQGNSA. V was cut by 7 bases and J by 8 bases, with 15 bases left in between. The CDR3 bases are TGTGCCAGCACAGTCTACCTCTCGGATGAGCAGTTCTTC. This codes for CASTVYLSDEQFF.

This chain uses TRBV28 with TRBJ2-5; perhaps TRBD2 as D (6 bases). With 5 bases removed from V and 3 bases from J, the gap between germline ends came to 10 bases. The CDR3 runs to 13 residues. Looked up from germline, CDR1 is MDHEN and CDR2 is SYDVKM. Here the CDR3 reads CASSQRLEETQYF. The CDR3 DNA reads TGTGCCAGCAGTCAGAGACTAGAAGAGACCCAGTACTTC. Filled out from reference TRBV28 and TRBJ2-5, the complete variable domain reads DVKVTQSSRYLVKRTGEKVFLECVQDMDHENMFWYRQDPGLGLRLIYFSYDVKMKEKGDIPEGYSVSREKKERFSLILESASTNQTSMYLCASSQRLEETQYFGPGTRLLVL.

The chain couples TRBV28 to TRBJ1-5; D unclear. The CDR3 extends over 14 amino acids. The germline gives CDR1 MDHEN, CDR2 SYDVKM. With 6 bases removed from V and 13 bases from J, the gap between germline ends came to 22 bases. The CDR3 reads CASRPTLSDGSQHF. For the CDR3, the DNA is TGTGCCAGCAGACCAACCTTAAGCGACGGGTCTCAGCATTTT.

The V and J genes are TRBV25-1 and TRBJ2-1, with D perhaps assigned TRBD1 or TRBD2 (5 bases each). Trimming cost V 7 bases and J 4 bases, with 14 bases left between them. The germline gives CDR1 MGHDK, CDR2 SYGVNS. CDR3 length: 14 amino acids. The CDR3 protein is CASIGAGQYNEQFF. CDR3 nucleotides: TGTGCCAGCATCGGGGCAGGGCAATACAATGAGCAGTTCTTC.

In nucleotides, the CDR3 is TGTGCCAGCAGTGAACTACCCACCGACAGGGCCGCAGATACGCAGTATTTT. It is translated as CASSELPTDRAADTQYF. The chain uses TRBV2 and TRBJ2-3; the match to TRBD1 covers 7 bases. V lost 2 bases, J lost 4 bases, and 12 bases stayed unmatched. This CDR3 contains 17 residues. Per germline, CDR1 SNHLY and CDR2 FYNNEI.

The CDR3 spells CASTPWGGSSYNEQFF. The CDR3 DNA reads as TGTGCCAGTACCCCATGGGGCGGGAGCTCCTACAATGAGCAGTTCTTC. The V and J genes are TRBV19 and TRBJ2-1, with 7 bases that match TRBD2. V lost 7 bases and J lost 0; bases outside the gene matches: 9. The CDR3 covers 16 residues. Germline V CDR1 and CDR2: LNHDA, SQIVND (reference sequence). Full variable domain (missing parts from reference TRBV19 and TRBJ2-1): DGGITQSPKYLFRKEGQNVTLSCEQNLNHDAMYWYRQDPGQGLRLIYYSQIVNDFQKGDIAEGYSVSREKKESFPLTVTSAQKNPTAFYLCASTPWGGSSYNEQFFGPGTRLTVL.

In this sample, this clone turned up many times. The V call is TRBV27, the J call TRBJ2-7; D is perhaps TRBD1 (6 bases). This CDR3 is built from 14 residues. Germline assignment: CDR1 MNHEY and CDR2 SMNVEV (reference sequence). The ends were cut back, 6 bases at V and 3 bases at J, with 15 bases in the middle. CDR3 region: CASSRDTQYYEQYF. CDR3 DNA: TGTGCCAGCAGCCGGGACACCCAATACTACGAGCAGTACTTC.

The rearrangement links TRBV5-1 to TRBJ1-2, with 7 bases lining up with TRBD1. Germline V gene sequence: CDR1 SGHRS, CDR2 YFSETQ. The CDR3 totals 16 residues. V trimming: 0 bases; J trimming: 6 bases; junction bases outside the gene matches: 11. CDR3 protein: CASSLARQGSMDGYTF. CDR3 in DNA: TGCGCCAGCAGCTTGGCTCGACAGGGAAGTATGGATGGCTACACCTTC.

The chain recombines TRBV19 with TRBJ2-7; perhaps TRBD2 as D (5 bases). The CDR3 spans 13 residues. Germline CDR1 and CDR2: LNHDA and SQIVND (reference sequence). V was clipped by 0 bases and J by 8 bases, with 11 bases between them. The DNA of the CDR3 is TGTGCCAGTAGTATAGATCGGGCCGGGAAGCAGTACTTC. This encodes CASSIDRAGKQYF.

The chain has TRBV6-4 and TRBJ1-2, with D hard to call. The germline gives CDR1 MRHNA, CDR2 SNTAGT. V lost 5 bases, J lost 3 bases, and 10 bases lay in between. The CDR3 has 13 amino acids. Here the CDR3 DNA reads TGTGCCAGCAGTCCTACTGGAGACTATGGCTACACCTTC. Translation: CASSPTGDYGYTF.

The chain links TRBV9 to TRBJ2-2; 8 bases fit TRBD2. The CDR3 has 14 residues. Looked up from germline, CDR1 is SGDLS and CDR2 is YYNGEE. V was clipped by 3 bases and J by 6 bases; unmatched bases: 4. The CDR3 is CASSAEREPGELFF. The CDR3 region has the DNA TGTGCCAGCAGCGCCGAGCGGGAGCCCGGGGAGCTGTTTTTT.

The rearrangement uses TRBV7-2 and TRBJ2-3; TRBD2 matches at 11 bases. The CDR3 is made up of 19 amino acids. The V gene's germline CDR1 is SGHTA and CDR2 FQGNSA. Trimming removed 1 base from V and 4 bases from J; junction bases left unmatched: 13. Here the CDR3 DNA reads TGTGCCAGCAGCTTAGGGGGACTAGCGGTCCCCTCAGCATCAGATACGCAGTATTTT. This codes for CASSLGGLAVPSASDTQYF.

CDR3 loop: CASSDQGSSGNTIYF. CDR3 in DNA: TGTGCCAGCAGTGACCAAGGGAGTTCTGGAAACACCATATATTTT. V usage is TRBV2 and J usage is TRBJ1-3; D gene unclear. The CDR3 loop spans 15 amino acids. V lost 3 bases and J 1 base, leaving 10 bases between the germline ends. Germline V gene data show CDR1 as SNHLY and CDR2 as FYNNEI. The full variable domain, completed using reference TRBV2 and TRBJ1-3, is EPEVTQTPSHQVTQMGQEVILRCVPISNHLYFYWYRQILGQKVEFLVSFYNNEISEKSEIFDDQFSVERPDGSNFTLKIRSTKLEDSAMYFCASSDQGSSGNTIYFGEGSWLTVV.

The chain is built from TRBV28 and TRBJ1-5; TRBD1 matches 10 bases. Germline CDR1 MDHEN, CDR2 SYDVKM. The junction had 8 bases not matched to a gene; V was cut back by 3 bases and J by 6 bases. The CDR3 extends over 16 amino acids. The CDR3 reads CASSFSGTGVSQPQHF. Here the CDR3 DNA reads TGTGCCAGCAGTTTCTCCGGGACAGGGGTTTCTCAGCCCCAGCATTTT.

J is TRBJ2-6 and V is TRBV19; D is ambiguous. Trimming took 10 bases from V and 2 from J, leaving 9 bases between them. Germline CDR1 LNHDA, CDR2 SQIVND (reference sequence). There are 13 residues in the CDR3. Here the CDR3 reads CAMQVPGANVLTF. Here the CDR3 DNA reads TGTGCCATGCAGGTTCCTGGGGCCAACGTCCTGACTTTC.

This clone was seen just once. This rearrangement joins TRBV16 to TRBJ2-1, with D hard to call. V lost 4 bases and J lost 6, with 4 bases in between. CDR1 and CDR2 from the germline V gene are KGHSY and FQNENV. This CDR3 is built from 11 residues. The CDR3 sequence is CASSPANEQFF. DNA of the CDR3: TGTGCCAGCAGCCCGGCCAATGAGCAGTTCTTC.

The V call is TRBV5-6, the J call TRBJ2-1, with TRBD2 identical over 11 bases. The CDR3 extends over 15 amino acids. V gave up 4 bases and J gave up 5 bases; unmatched junction bases: 5. Germline assignment: CDR1 SGHDT and CDR2 YYEEEE. The CDR3 reads CASSHSGRANNEQFF. The CDR3 DNA follows: TGTGCCAGCAGCCATAGCGGGAGGGCCAACAATGAGCAGTTCTTC. The full variable domain, its missing parts supplied by reference TRBV5-6 and TRBJ2-1, is DAGVTQSPTHLIKTRGQQVTLRCSPKSGHDTVSWYQQALGQGPQFIFQYYEEEERQRGNFPDRFSGHQFPNYSSELNVNALLLGDSALYLCASSHSGRANNEQFFGPGTRLTVL.

This clone was seen at least ten times. V gene TRBV10-3 combines with J gene TRBJ2-2; D is perhaps TRBD1 (6 bases). The CDR3 contains 15 residues. Looked up from germline, CDR1 is ENHRY and CDR2 is SYGVKD. Trimming took off 3 bases at V and 3 bases at J, with 11 bases between the two ends. The CDR3, as DNA: TGTGCCATCAGTGAACGGACAGTTTACACCGGGGAGCTGTTTTTT. Its translation: CAISERTVYTGELFF.

The V and J genes are TRBV5-5 and TRBJ2-5, with D unresolved. CDR1 and CDR2 (germline): SGHKS, YYEKEE (reference sequence). The CDR3 has 14 residues. The V end lost 4 bases, the J end lost 2 bases, and 12 bases lay between the germline ends. CDR3 residues: CASSQEPLQETQYF. The CDR3, as DNA: TGTGCCAGCAGCCAAGAACCCCTACAAGAGACCCAGTACTTC.